The 21 T cell receptor beta chains listed next were all sequenced from one sample in a study of blood T cell repertoires in COVID-19. Libraries were prepared by immunoSEQ multiplex PCR; TCRdb keeps only in-frame clonotypes and omits some of them. This sample has about 190,000 clones, with 80% to 85% found just once. The sequenced sample consisted of peripheral blood. These receptors came from a human donor in a cohort sampled during active COVID-19.

The chain employs TRBV5-1 and TRBJ2-7, with 7 bases fitting TRBD1. From germline, CDR1 is SGHRS and CDR2 YFSETQ. V was clipped by 4 bases and J by 7 bases; unmatched bases: 11. This CDR3 is built from 14 residues. The CDR3 is CASSPQGIGAEQYF. DNA of the CDR3: TGCGCCAGCAGCCCACAGGGGATCGGGGCTGAGCAGTACTTC.

The rearrangement links TRBV12-3 or TRBV12-4 to TRBJ1-2; 8 bases are a match to TRBD1. The V gene end was trimmed by 4 bases and the J gene end by 8 bases; junction bases not matched to a gene: 6. The CDR3 runs to 13 residues. The chain's CDR3 is CASSSDRVYGYTF. In nucleotides, the CDR3 is TGTGCCAGCAGTTCGGACAGGGTATACGGCTACACCTTC.

V gene TRBV9 combines with J gene TRBJ1-1; D not resolved. CDR3 length: 14 residues. The V end was cut by 0 bases, the J end by 1 base, with 7 bases between. Germline values: CDR1 SGDLS, CDR2 YYNGEE. CDR3 loop: CASSVVNGNTEAFF. The DNA for the CDR3 is TGTGCCAGCAGCGTAGTCAACGGGAACACTGAAGCTTTCTTT.

V usage is TRBV2 and J usage is TRBJ1-2; tentatively, D is TRBD1 (6 bases). The germline V and J ends were trimmed by 11 bases and 3 bases, with 22 bases remaining between them. Germline V gene data show CDR1 as SNHLY and CDR2 as FYNNEI. This CDR3 has 15 residues. The CDR3 sequence is CARHGQLGAHYGYTF. The CDR3 coding sequence is TGTGCCCGTCATGGACAGTTAGGGGCCCACTATGGCTACACCTTC. Full variable domain (rest looked up from reference TRBV2 and TRBJ1-2): EPEVTQTPSHQVTQMGQEVILRCVPISNHLYFYWYRQILGQKVEFLVSFYNNEISEKSEIFDDQFSVERPDGSNFTLKIRSTKLEDSAMYFCARHGQLGAHYGYTFGSGTRLTVV.

This sequence joins TRBV28 and TRBJ2-7; 7 positions match TRBD2. The CDR3 length is 14 residues. CDR1 MDHEN and CDR2 SYDVKM come from the germline V gene. V shed 4 bases, J shed 4 bases, and the junction held 7 bases outside the gene matches. The CDR3 region is CASSSGLLVYEQYF. CDR3 DNA: TGTGCCAGCAGTTCGGGACTACTCGTTTACGAGCAGTACTTC. Using reference TRBV28 and TRBJ2-7 for the parts outside the CDR3, the full variable domain is DVKVTQSSRYLVKRTGEKVFLECVQDMDHENMFWYRQDPGLGLRLIYFSYDVKMKEKGDIPEGYSVSREKKERFSLILESASTNQTSMYLCASSSGLLVYEQYFGPGTRLTVT.

This chain connects TRBV7-8 to TRBJ1-2; D gene ambiguous. The CDR3 has 14 residues. Germline assignment: CDR1 SGHVS and CDR2 FQNEAQ. V lost 2 bases and J 5 bases, leaving 12 bases between the germline ends. In DNA form, the CDR3 reads TGTGCCAGCAGCTTACAATTCGGAGATTATGGCTACACCTTC. It encodes CASSLQFGDYGYTF.

This clone occurred once. The gene calls are TRBV28 and TRBJ1-5, with D hard to call. Trimming removed 3 bases at V and 0 bases at J, with 12 bases between. The CDR3 runs to 16 residues. Germline assignment: CDR1 MDHEN and CDR2 SYDVKM. The CDR3 DNA reads as TGTGCCAGCAGTTTTCGGGGTGGGTATAGCAATCAGCCCCAGCATTTT. It encodes CASSFRGGYSNQPQHF.

The gene calls are TRBV7-8 and TRBJ2-3; D gene unclear. Germline lookup yields CDR1 SGHVS and CDR2 FQNEAQ. The V end was cut by 5 bases, the J end by 7 bases, with 16 bases between. CDR3 size: 14 residues. The CDR3 protein is CASSDNALVYTQYF. CDR3 DNA sequence: TGTGCCAGCAGCGACAATGCCCTCGTTTATACGCAGTATTTT.

V is TRBV7-8 and J is TRBJ1-1; D ambiguous. The V and J ends lost 1 base and 8 bases respectively, with 11 bases between them. This CDR3 region has 13 residues. Per the germline V gene, CDR1 is SGHVS and CDR2 is FQNEAQ. The CDR3 protein is CASSLGSGLEAFF. In nucleotides, the CDR3 is TGTGCCAGCAGCTTAGGTTCGGGGTTAGAAGCTTTCTTT.

The chain joins TRBV5-1 to TRBJ2-2; D possibly corresponds to TRBD1 (6 bases). Germline V CDR1 and CDR2: SGHRS, YFSETQ. Trimming stripped 4 bases from V and 3 bases from J, with 13 bases between. This CDR3 has 15 amino acids. CDR3 bases: TGCGCCAGCAGCGCCAGGGGCCGGTACACCGGGGAGCTGTTTTTT. Translation: CASSARGRYTGELFF.

The chain joins TRBV6-1 to TRBJ2-5, with TRBD1 identical over 7 bases. Per germline, CDR1 MNHNS and CDR2 SASEGT. V trimming: 2 bases; J trimming: 5 bases; junction bases outside the gene matches: 11. CDR3 length: 16 amino acids. CDR3 residues: CASSETGDTWRETQYF. As DNA, the CDR3 is TGTGCCAGCAGTGAAACAGGGGACACTTGGCGGGAGACCCAGTACTTC.

This clone was seen only once. The chain recombines TRBV19 with TRBJ2-2; 9 bases map to TRBD1. The CDR3 extends over 15 amino acids. Trimming took 3 bases from V and 4 from J; bases not matched to a gene: 3. The germline gives CDR1 LNHDA, CDR2 SQIVND (reference sequence). The CDR3 protein is CASSMGQGITGELFF. CDR3 in DNA: TGTGCCAGTAGTATGGGACAGGGAATCACCGGGGAGCTGTTTTTT.

The chain's CDR3 is CASKGQVNTGELFF. The CDR3 DNA follows: TGTGCCAGCAAGGGACAGGTCAACACCGGGGAGCTGTTTTTT. The chain combines TRBV2 with TRBJ2-2; 8 bases map to TRBD1. The V gene end was trimmed by 7 bases and the J gene end by 2 bases; junction bases not matched to a gene: 3. The V gene's germline CDR1 is SNHLY and CDR2 FYNNEI. The length of the CDR3 is 14 residues. The whole variable domain, filled in from reference TRBV2 and TRBJ2-2, reads EPEVTQTPSHQVTQMGQEVILRCVPISNHLYFYWYRQILGQKVEFLVSFYNNEISEKSEIFDDQFSVERPDGSNFTLKIRSTKLEDSAMYFCASKGQVNTGELFFGEGSRLTVL.

The J gene is TRBJ1-3, the V gene TRBV6-5; a possible D gene is TRBD1 (6 bases). Trimming cost V 8 bases and J 2 bases, with 13 bases left between them. The CDR3 totals 14 residues. Germline lookup yields CDR1 MNHEY and CDR2 SVGAGI. The CDR3 DNA reads TGTGCCAGCGGCTTGGGGGCGACTGGAAACACCATATATTTT. Residues: CASGLGATGNTIYF.

This chain links TRBV7-2 with TRBJ1-6; D perhaps matches TRBD1 (5 bases). The V end was cut by 5 bases, the J end by 4 bases, with 15 bases between. Per germline, CDR1 SGHTA and CDR2 FQGNSA. The CDR3 length is 16 residues. CDR3 in DNA: TGTGCCAGCAGCAGACCGGGACGGGGGTATAATTCACCCCTCCACTTT. It yields the protein CASSRPGRGYNSPLHF.

J is TRBJ2-1 and V is TRBV3-1 (or the pseudogene TRBV3-2), with a possible D match to TRBD2 (5 bases). CDR1 and CDR2 (germline): LGHDT, YNNKEL (reference sequence). This CDR3 has 16 amino acids. V was cut by 4 bases and J by 0 bases, with 13 bases left in between. For the CDR3, the DNA is TGTGCCAGCAGCCTACTACTGGCGGGCTCCTACAATGAGCAGTTCTTC. Its translation: CASSLLLAGSYNEQFF.

The V gene is TRBV19, the J gene TRBJ2-1; no reliable D call. Per germline, CDR1 LNHDA and CDR2 SQIVND (reference sequence). This CDR3 has 12 amino acids. V lost 5 bases, J lost 7 bases, and 9 bases lay in between. The CDR3 DNA sequence: TGTGCCAGTAGTGTCGGTTATAATGAGCAGTTCTTC. It translates to CASSVGYNEQFF.

The genes are TRBV6-4 and TRBJ2-2; D is undetermined. The CDR3 is 15 amino acids. CDR1 is MRHNA, CDR2 SNTAGT, per germline. Trimming removed 6 bases at V and 6 bases at J, with 17 bases between. CDR3 in DNA: TGTGCCAGCAGAGCTCTTAGCACTTACGCCGGGGAGCTGTTTTTT. It is translated as CASRALSTYAGELFF.

This rearrangement joins TRBV6-6 to TRBJ1-5; D unclear. CDR3 length: 13 amino acids. Between the trimmed V and J ends, which lost 6 bases and 4 bases, there was a span of 10 bases. Germline loops: CDR1 MNHNY, CDR2 SVGAGI (reference sequence). The CDR3 loop reads CASSQSQNQPQHF. CDR3 DNA sequence: TGTGCCAGCAGCCAATCACAGAATCAGCCCCAGCATTTT.

In this sample, this clone turned up once. The chain recombines TRBV28 with TRBJ1-2; no definite D call. The CDR3 length is 11 residues. With 4 bases removed from V and 8 bases from J, the gap between germline ends came to 8 bases. Germline V gene sequence: CDR1 MDHEN, CDR2 SYDVKM. CDR3 loop: CASSSYLGYTF. In DNA, the CDR3 is TGTGCCAGCAGTTCTTATTTAGGCTACACCTTC.

The chain carries TRBV23-1 and TRBJ1-2; D call uncertain. TRBV23-1 is known as an ORF, though its function is uncertain. CDR3 length: 15 residues. Trimming stripped 8 bases from V and 0 bases from J, with 16 bases between. CDR3 in DNA: TGCGCCAGCCCCCATTCCCCCAGGACTAACTATGGCTACACCTTC. Its protein is CASPHSPRTNYGYTF.